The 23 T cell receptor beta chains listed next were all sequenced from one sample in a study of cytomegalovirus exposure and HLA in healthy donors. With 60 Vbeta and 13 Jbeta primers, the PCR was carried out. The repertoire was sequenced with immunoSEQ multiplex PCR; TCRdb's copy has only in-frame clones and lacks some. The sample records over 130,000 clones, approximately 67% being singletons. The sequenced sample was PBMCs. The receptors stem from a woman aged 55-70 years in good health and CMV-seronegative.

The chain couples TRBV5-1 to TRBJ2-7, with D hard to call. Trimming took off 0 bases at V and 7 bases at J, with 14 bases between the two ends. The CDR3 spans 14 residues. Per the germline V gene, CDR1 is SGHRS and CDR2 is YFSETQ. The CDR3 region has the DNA TGCGCCAGCAGCTTGGCAGAGCCGCGGAAAGAGCAGTACTTC. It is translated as CASSLAEPRKEQYF.

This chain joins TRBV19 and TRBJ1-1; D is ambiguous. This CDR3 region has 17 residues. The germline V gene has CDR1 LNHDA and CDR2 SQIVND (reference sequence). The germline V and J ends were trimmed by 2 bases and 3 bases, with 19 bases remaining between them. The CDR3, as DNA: TGTGCCAGTAGTATACTGACACCCTCCCCGAAGGACACTGAAGCTTTCTTT. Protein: CASSILTPSPKDTEAFF.

This CDR3 is CASNLEGWGGTGELFF. CDR3 DNA sequence: TGTGCCAGCAACTTGGAGGGTTGGGGGGGCACCGGGGAGCTGTTTTTT. The rearrangement uses TRBV7-2 and TRBJ2-2; 7 bases map to TRBD2. CDR1 and CDR2 from the germline V gene are SGHTA and FQGNSA. The V gene end was trimmed by 7 bases and the J gene end by 4 bases; junction bases not matched to a gene: 12. This CDR3 spans 16 amino acids.

The CDR3 region is CASSIGTSGGGDTQYF. For the CDR3, the DNA is TGTGCCAGCAGCATCGGGACTAGCGGGGGGGGAGATACGCAGTATTTT. The chain is built from TRBV7-9 and TRBJ2-3; 16 bases match TRBD2. The germline CDR1 and CDR2 sequences are SEHNR and FQNEAQ (reference sequence). V lost 5 bases and J lost 5; bases outside the gene matches: 4. This CDR3 spans 16 amino acids.

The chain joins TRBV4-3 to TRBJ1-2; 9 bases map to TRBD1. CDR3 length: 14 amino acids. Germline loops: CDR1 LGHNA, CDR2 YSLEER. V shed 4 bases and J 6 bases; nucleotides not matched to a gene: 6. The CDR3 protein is CASSLGTGSNGYTF. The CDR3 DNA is TGCGCCAGCAGCCTTGGGACAGGGTCGAATGGCTACACCTTC.

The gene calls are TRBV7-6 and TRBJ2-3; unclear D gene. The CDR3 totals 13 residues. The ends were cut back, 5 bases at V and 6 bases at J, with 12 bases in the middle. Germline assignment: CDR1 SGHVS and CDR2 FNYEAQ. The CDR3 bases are TGTGCCAGCAGCCCAGACCCGCGGGATACGCAGTATTTT. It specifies CASSPDPRDTQYF.

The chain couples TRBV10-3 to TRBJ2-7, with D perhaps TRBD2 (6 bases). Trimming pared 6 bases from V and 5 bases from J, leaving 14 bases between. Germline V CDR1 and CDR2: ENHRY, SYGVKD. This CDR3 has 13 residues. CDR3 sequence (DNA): TGTGCCATCAGGCGGACGGAGGGCAACGAGCAGTACTTC. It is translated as CAIRRTEGNEQYF.

The CDR3: CASLGGPNTGELFF. The DNA for the CDR3 is TGTGCCAGCCTAGGGGGCCCTAACACCGGGGAGCTGTTTTTT. This chain joins TRBV28 and TRBJ2-2, with TRBD1 matching 7 bases. Germline V CDR1 and CDR2: MDHEN, SYDVKM. The CDR3 loop spans 14 amino acids. J was trimmed by 2 bases and V by 8 bases; bases with no gene match: 5.

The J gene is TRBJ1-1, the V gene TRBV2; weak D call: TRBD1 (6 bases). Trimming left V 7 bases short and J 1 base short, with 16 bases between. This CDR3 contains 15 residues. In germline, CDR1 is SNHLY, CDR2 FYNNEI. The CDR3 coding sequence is TGTGCCAGCACCGAGGGGGGGCAGAGGAACACTGAAGCTTTCTTT. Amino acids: CASTEGGQRNTEAFF.

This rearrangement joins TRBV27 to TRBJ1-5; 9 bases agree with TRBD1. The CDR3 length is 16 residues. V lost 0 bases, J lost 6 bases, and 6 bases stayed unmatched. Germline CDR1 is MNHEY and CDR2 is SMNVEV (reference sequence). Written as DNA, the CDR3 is TGTGCCAGCAGTTTATCCGGGACAGGGTTCGGTCAGCCCCAGCATTTT. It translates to CASSLSGTGFGQPQHF.

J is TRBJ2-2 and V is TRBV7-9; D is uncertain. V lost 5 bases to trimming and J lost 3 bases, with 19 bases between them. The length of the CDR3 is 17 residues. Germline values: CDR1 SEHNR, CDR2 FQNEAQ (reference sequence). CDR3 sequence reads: CASSPLPEKSDTGELFF. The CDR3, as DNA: TGTGCCAGCAGCCCCCTTCCCGAAAAGTCGGACACCGGGGAGCTGTTTTTT.

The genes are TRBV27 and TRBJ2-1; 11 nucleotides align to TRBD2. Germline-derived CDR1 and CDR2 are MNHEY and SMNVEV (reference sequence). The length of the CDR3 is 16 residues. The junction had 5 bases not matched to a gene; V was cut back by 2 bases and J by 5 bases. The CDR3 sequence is CASSLIGLAGDNEQFF. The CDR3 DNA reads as TGTGCCAGCAGTTTAATTGGACTAGCGGGTGACAATGAGCAGTTCTTC.

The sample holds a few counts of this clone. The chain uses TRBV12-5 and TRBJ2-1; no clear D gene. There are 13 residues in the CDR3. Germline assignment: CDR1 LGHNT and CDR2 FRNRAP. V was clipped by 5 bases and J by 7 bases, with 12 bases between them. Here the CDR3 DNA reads TGTGCTAGTGGTCCCAAATCGCGGAATGAGCAGTTCTTC. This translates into CASGPKSRNEQFF.

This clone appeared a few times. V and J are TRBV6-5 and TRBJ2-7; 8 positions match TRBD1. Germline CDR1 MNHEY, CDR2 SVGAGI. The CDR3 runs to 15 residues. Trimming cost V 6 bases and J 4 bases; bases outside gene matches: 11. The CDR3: CASSFRGQAFYEQYF. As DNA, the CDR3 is TGTGCCAGCAGCTTTCGGGGACAGGCTTTTTACGAGCAGTACTTC.

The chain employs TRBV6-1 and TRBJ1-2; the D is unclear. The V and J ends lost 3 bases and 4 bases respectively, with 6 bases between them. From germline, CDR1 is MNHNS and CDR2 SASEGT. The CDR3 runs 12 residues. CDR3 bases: TGTGCCAGCAGTGACACGGGCTATGGCTACACCTTC. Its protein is CASSDTGYGYTF.

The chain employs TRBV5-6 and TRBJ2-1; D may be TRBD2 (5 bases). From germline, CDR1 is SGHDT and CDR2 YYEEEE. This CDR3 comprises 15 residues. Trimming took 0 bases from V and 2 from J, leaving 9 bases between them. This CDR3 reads CASSLEAATYNEQFF. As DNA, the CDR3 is TGTGCCAGCAGCTTGGAAGCGGCGACCTACAATGAGCAGTTCTTC.

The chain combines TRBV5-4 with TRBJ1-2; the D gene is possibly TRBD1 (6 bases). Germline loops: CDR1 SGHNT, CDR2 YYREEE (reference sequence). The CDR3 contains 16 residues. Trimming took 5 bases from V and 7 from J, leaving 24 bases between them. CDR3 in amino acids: CASSPPLEKQGSGYTF. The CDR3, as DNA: TGTGCCAGCAGTCCGCCCTTGGAAAAACAGGGAAGTGGCTACACCTTC.

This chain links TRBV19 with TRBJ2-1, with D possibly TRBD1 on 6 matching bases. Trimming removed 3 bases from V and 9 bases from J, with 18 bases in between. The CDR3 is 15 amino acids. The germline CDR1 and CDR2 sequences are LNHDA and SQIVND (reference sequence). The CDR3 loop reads CASSIIGQRRGEQFF. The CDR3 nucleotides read TGTGCCAGTAGTATTATTGGACAGCGAAGGGGTGAGCAGTTCTTC.

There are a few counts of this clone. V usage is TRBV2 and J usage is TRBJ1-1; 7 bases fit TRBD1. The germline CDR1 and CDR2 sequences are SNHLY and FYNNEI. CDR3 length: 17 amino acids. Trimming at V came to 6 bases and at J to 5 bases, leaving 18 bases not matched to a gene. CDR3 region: CASRIVGTAFLGTEAFF. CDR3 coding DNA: TGTGCCAGCAGGATCGTAGGGACAGCCTTTTTGGGGACTGAAGCTTTCTTT.

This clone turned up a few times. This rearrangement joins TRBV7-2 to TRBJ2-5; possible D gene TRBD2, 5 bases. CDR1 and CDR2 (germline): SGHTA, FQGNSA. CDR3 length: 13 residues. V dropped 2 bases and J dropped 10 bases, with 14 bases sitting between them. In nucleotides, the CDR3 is TGTGCCAGCAGCTTAAGACGGGATGGGGACCAGTACTTC. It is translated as CASSLRRDGDQYF.

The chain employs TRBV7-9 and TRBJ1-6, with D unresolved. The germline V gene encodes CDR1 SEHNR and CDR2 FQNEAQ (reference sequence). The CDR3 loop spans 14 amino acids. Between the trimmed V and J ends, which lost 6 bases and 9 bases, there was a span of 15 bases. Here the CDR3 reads CASSPASRGSPLHF. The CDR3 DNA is TGTGCCAGCAGTCCAGCTTCCCGCGGTTCACCCCTCCACTTT.

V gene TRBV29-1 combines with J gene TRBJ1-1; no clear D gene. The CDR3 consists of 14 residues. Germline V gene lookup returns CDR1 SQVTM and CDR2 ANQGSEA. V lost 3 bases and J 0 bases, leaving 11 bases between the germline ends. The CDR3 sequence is CSVDGAMVNTEAFF. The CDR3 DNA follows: TGCAGCGTTGATGGAGCTATGGTGAACACTGAAGCTTTCTTT.

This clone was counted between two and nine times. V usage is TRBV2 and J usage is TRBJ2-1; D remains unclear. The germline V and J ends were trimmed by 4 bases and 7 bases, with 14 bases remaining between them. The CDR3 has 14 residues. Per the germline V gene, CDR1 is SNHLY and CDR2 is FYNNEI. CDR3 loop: CASSVGTVPNEQFF. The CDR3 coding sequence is TGTGCCAGCAGTGTGGGCACAGTGCCGAATGAGCAGTTCTTC.